What follows are 26 T cell receptor beta chains derived from one specimen sequenced in a study of T-cell reconstitution after alpha-beta-depleted transplantation in children. Preparation of the TCRbeta library involved a method that used unique molecular identifiers. TCRdb redid the calling of the PCR reads with MiXCR, one entry per CDR3 protein. Of about 1,000,000 distinct CDR3 sequences in the sample, under 30% were seen once. The sample here was PBMCs, mostly from graft donor cells, taken 360 days after TCRalphabeta/CD19-depleted stem cell transplant. The origin of the receptors is a boy less than two years old who had a stem cell transplant for SCID, so the T cells may come from the graft donor.

The chain links TRBV12-5 to TRBJ2-7; no firm D call. This CDR3 is built from 13 residues. The V end was cut by 6 bases, the J end by 10 bases, with 19 bases between. The germline V gene has CDR1 LGHNT and CDR2 FRNRAP. For the CDR3, the DNA is TGTGCTAGTGGCCTCCTCAACCGGGCCGCACAGTACTTC. It codes for CASGLLNRAAQYF.

The gene calls are TRBV4-2 and TRBJ2-5; TRBD2 matches at 7 bases. Germline V gene data show CDR1 as LGHNA and CDR2 as YNFKEQ. V shed 1 base and J 1 base; nucleotides not matched to a gene: 6. The CDR3 length is 16 residues. The CDR3 sequence: CASSQGGGTTQETQYF. The CDR3 DNA reads TGTGCCAGCAGCCAAGGGGGCGGGACTACCCAAGAGACCCAGTACTTC.

This clonotype was seen only a few times. The J gene is TRBJ2-7, the V gene TRBV5-1; a possible D gene is TRBD2 (5 bases). The germline CDR1 and CDR2 sequences are SGHRS and YFSETQ. The V end lost 7 bases, the J end lost 2 bases, and 13 bases lay between the germline ends. The CDR3 is 13 residues long. Here the CDR3 reads CASSTGIPYEQYF. CDR3 sequence (DNA): TGCGCCAGCTCAACGGGGATACCCTACGAGCAGTACTTC.

Only a few counts were recorded for this clonotype. The chain links TRBV12-3 or TRBV12-4 to TRBJ1-1; D gene unclear. V was clipped by 3 bases and J by 2 bases, with 10 bases between them. CDR3 length: 14 amino acids. The CDR3 DNA reads TGTGCCAGCAGTTTTGTGACGACAAACACTGAAGCTTTCTTT. It is translated as CASSFVTTNTEAFF.

A few counts support this clonotype. The chain uses TRBV20-1 and TRBJ1-5; D perhaps matches TRBD1 (5 bases). CDR1 and CDR2 from the germline V gene are DFQATT and SNEGSKA (reference sequence). V dropped 1 base and J dropped 3 bases, with 10 bases sitting between them. There are 14 residues in the CDR3. The CDR3 protein is CSARGRQHNQPQHF. The CDR3 nucleotides are TGCAGTGCTAGAGGGAGACAGCACAATCAGCCCCAGCATTTT.

The rearrangement links TRBV5-1 to TRBJ2-2; 9 bases map to TRBD1. The CDR3 length is 17 residues. Germline trimming cut 4 bases from V and 3 bases from J; bases unmatched to any gene: 10. Per the germline V gene, CDR1 is SGHRS and CDR2 is YFSETQ. For the CDR3, the DNA is TGCGCCAGCAGCCCCGGACAGGGGAAGGGGGACACCGGGGAGCTGTTTTTT. Its protein is CASSPGQGKGDTGELFF.

V is TRBV15 and J is TRBJ1-6; 8 nucleotides match TRBD1. This CDR3 has 14 residues. Germline V CDR1 and CDR2: LNHNV, YYDKDF (reference sequence). V dropped 5 bases and J dropped 7; count of bases not matched to a gene: 4. The CDR3 reads CATSARDRNSPLHF. The CDR3 DNA sequence: TGTGCCACCAGCGCACGGGACAGGAATTCACCCCTCCACTTT.

The chain uses TRBV28 and TRBJ2-7; D is unresolved. Between the trimmed V and J ends, which lost 3 bases and 2 bases, there was a span of 11 bases. This CDR3 contains 14 residues. Germline V CDR1 and CDR2: MDHEN, SYDVKM. For the CDR3, the DNA is TGTGCCAGCAGTTTGACCAGGTCTACCTACGAGCAGTACTTC. Its protein is CASSLTRSTYEQYF.

The rearrangement links TRBV20-1 to TRBJ2-7, with D tentatively TRBD1 or TRBD2 (5 bases each). V gave up 6 bases and J gave up 0 bases, with 15 bases separating them. This CDR3 region has 14 residues. Looked up from germline, CDR1 is DFQATT and CDR2 is SNEGSKA (reference sequence). The CDR3 DNA follows: TGCAGTGCCCCCCGGGACGGGACCTCCTACGAGCAGTACTTC. Residues: CSAPRDGTSYEQYF.

This clonotype has more than one count but fewer than ten. The V and J genes are TRBV5-1 and TRBJ2-5, with 7 bases aligning to TRBD1. CDR3 length equals 17 residues. The germline CDR1 and CDR2 sequences are SGHRS and YFSETQ. V lost 0 bases and J lost 5; bases outside the gene matches: 13. CDR3 region: CASSLGPQGEGIETQYF. CDR3 DNA: TGCGCCAGCAGCTTGGGGCCTCAGGGGGAAGGAATCGAGACCCAGTACTTC.

The chain combines TRBV7-9 with TRBJ2-4; D possibly corresponds to TRBD1 (5 bases). Looked up from germline, CDR1 is SEHNR and CDR2 is FQNEAQ (reference sequence). The CDR3 loop spans 15 amino acids. Deletions cut 4 bases from V and 2 bases from J, with 12 bases between. The CDR3 DNA reads TGTGCCAGCAGCTCCCTAGGGGTGTCCAAAAACATTCAGTACTTC. Its translation: CASSSLGVSKNIQYF.

This clonotype appeared a few times. The chain combines TRBV3-1 with TRBJ1-1; no clear D. Germline V gives CDR1 LGHDT, CDR2 YNNKEL (reference sequence). Trimming took off 0 bases at V and 8 bases at J, with 7 bases between the two ends. The CDR3 covers 12 residues. The CDR3 bases are TGTGCCAGCAGCCAAGAGGTGGGGGAAGCTTTCTTT. Amino acids: CASSQEVGEAFF.

This clonotype has a handful of counts. V is TRBV16 and J is TRBJ1-1; 7 bases map to TRBD1. This CDR3 is 14 amino acids long. The ends lost 1 base at V and 8 bases at J; junction bases unmatched: 7. CDR1 KGHSY and CDR2 FQNENV come from the germline V gene. CDR3 bases: TGTGCCAGCAGCCAATTCCGGACAGGCATCGAAGCTTTCTTT. This sequence encodes CASSQFRTGIEAFF.

The CDR3 region is CASSTDRASYEQYF. CDR3 DNA sequence: TGTGCCAGCAGCACCGACAGGGCCTCCTACGAGCAGTACTTC. This chain connects TRBV7-9 to TRBJ2-7; 7 bases agree with TRBD1. The V gene end was trimmed by 5 bases and the J gene end by 0 bases; junction bases not matched to a gene: 4. CDR1 is SEHNR, CDR2 FQNEAQ, per germline (reference sequence). This CDR3 is 14 amino acids long.

In this sample, this clonotype turned up many times. The chain employs TRBV11-2 and TRBJ2-1; 8 bases align to TRBD1. Germline V gives CDR1 SGHAT, CDR2 FQNNGV. The J segment lost 6 bases and the V segment lost 5 bases, leaving 12 bases of the junction unmatched. The CDR3 spans 16 residues. The CDR3 sequence is CASSLTGRTGINEQFF. For the CDR3, the DNA is TGTGCCAGCAGCCTGACCGGCAGGACAGGGATCAATGAGCAGTTCTTC.

The CDR3 loop is CASSFQGAYNEQFF. The CDR3 DNA reads as TGTGCCAGCAGCTTCCAGGGGGCCTACAATGAGCAGTTCTTC. This chain uses TRBV5-5 with TRBJ2-1, with 7 nucleotides matching TRBD1. Trimming removed 2 bases from V and 2 bases from J; junction bases left unmatched: 1. This CDR3 region has 14 residues. The V gene's germline CDR1 is SGHKS and CDR2 YYEKEE (reference sequence).

This clonotype was found many times. V gene TRBV12-3 or TRBV12-4 combines with J gene TRBJ2-5; D is unresolved. V was shortened by 1 base and J by 1 base, with 10 bases between the two germline ends. This CDR3 region has 15 residues. CDR3 in DNA: TGTGCCAGCAGTTTAGGTCAAGGGATCCAAGAGACCCAGTACTTC. Translation: CASSLGQGIQETQYF.

The V call is TRBV28, the J call TRBJ1-5; a possible D gene is TRBD1 (5 bases). CDR3 length: 14 residues. Trimming removed 6 bases from V and 3 bases from J, with 12 bases in between. The V gene's germline CDR1 is MDHEN and CDR2 SYDVKM. CDR3 in amino acids: CASRRPGSNQPQHF. CDR3 DNA: TGTGCCAGCAGACGTCCAGGGTCCAATCAGCCCCAGCATTTT.

This clonotype was counted a few times. This chain links TRBV5-1 with TRBJ1-2, with 7 positions matching TRBD1. The CDR3 contains 14 residues. Germline V lookup: CDR1 SGHRS, CDR2 YFSETQ. V was clipped by 1 base and J by 6 bases; unmatched bases: 6. The CDR3 nucleotides read TGCGCCAGCAGCTTGAGAGGAGACAGGGATGGCTACACCTTC. It specifies CASSLRGDRDGYTF.

The CDR3 nucleotides are TGCAGCGTCGCGGACTTGGGACAGGCGAACACTGAAGCTTTCTTT. Protein product: CSVADLGQANTEAFF. The V gene is TRBV29-1, the J gene TRBJ1-1; 8 bases agree with TRBD1. The CDR3 runs 15 residues. Germline CDR1 reads SQVTM; CDR2 reads ANQGSEA. After removal of 6 bases from V and 1 base from J, the junction contained 10 bases not matched to a gene.

This chain links TRBV4-3 with TRBJ2-2; D not certain. CDR1 LGHNA and CDR2 YSLEER come from the germline V gene. This CDR3 is built from 13 residues. The V end was cut by 4 bases, the J end by 7 bases, with 10 bases between. CDR3 sequence: CASSPRRDGELFF. The CDR3 DNA reads TGCGCCAGCAGCCCAAGGAGAGACGGGGAGCTGTTTTTT.

This chain connects TRBV12-3 or TRBV12-4 to TRBJ2-5; D is possibly TRBD1 or TRBD2 (5 bases each). The CDR3 totals 16 residues. Trimming cost V 6 bases and J 1 base, with 18 bases left between them. In DNA, the CDR3 is TGTGCCAGCAGACACGTGGGGGACCCCAGCCAAGAGACCCAGTACTTC. Amino acids: CASRHVGDPSQETQYF.

The CDR3 bases are TGTGCCAGCAGCCAAACGGAAGACGAGCAGTACTTC. Encoded protein: CASSQTEDEQYF. The chain employs TRBV3-1 and TRBJ2-7, with no clear D. V dropped 2 bases and J dropped 5 bases, with 7 bases sitting between them. CDR3 length: 12 amino acids. Germline V gives CDR1 LGHDT, CDR2 YNNKEL (reference sequence).

This chain links TRBV4-2 with TRBJ2-7, with 7 nucleotides matching TRBD2. This CDR3 comprises 16 residues. Germline CDR1 and CDR2: LGHNA and YNFKEQ. The junction had 8 bases not matched to a gene; V was cut back by 1 base and J by 2 bases. For the CDR3, the DNA is TGTGCCAGCAGCCAAGCGCTTCACGCGGGGGCCTACGAGCAGTACTTC. Its protein product is CASSQALHAGAYEQYF.

This clonotype came up many times. This chain connects TRBV28 to TRBJ2-7; tentative D call: TRBD1 (5 bases). Germline V gene lookup returns CDR1 MDHEN and CDR2 SYDVKM. This CDR3 has 12 amino acids. Trimming removed 4 bases at V and 6 bases at J, with 10 bases between. The CDR3 DNA follows: TGTGCCAGCAGTTCCAGGGTTTCCGAGCAGTACTTC. Its translation: CASSSRVSEQYF. The complete variable domain, with remaining parts taken from reference TRBV28 and TRBJ2-7, reads DVKVTQSSRYLVKRTGEKVFLECVQDMDHENMFWYRQDPGLGLRLIYFSYDVKMKEKGDIPEGYSVSREKKERFSLILESASTNQTSMYLCASSSRVSEQYFGPGTRLTVT.

The chain links TRBV2 to TRBJ1-6; 8 bases line up with TRBD1. CDR1 is SNHLY and CDR2 is FYNNEI in the germline V gene. CDR3 length equals 15 residues. V lost 5 bases, J lost 6 bases, and 6 bases stayed unmatched. The DNA for the CDR3 is TGTGCCAGCAGTCCGGACAGGGAATCTAATTCACCCCTCCACTTT. Translating it yields CASSPDRESNSPLHF.